This is a list of T cell receptor beta chains from one sample in a study of graft-versus-host responses after intestinal transplantation. These receptors have no identified antigens. Data came from immunoSEQ multiplex PCR; TCRdb stores just in-frame clones and leaves some out. The table shows about 120,000 clones, with around 93% occurring only once. The sequencing here drew on unstimulated CD4+ T cells sorted from spleen or lymph node cells, taken before intestinal transplant. Every receptor here comes from a human donor who received an intestinal transplant. CDR3s include the opening cysteine and the closing phenylalanine or tryptophan. The order of the fields is J gene, D gene, CDR3 length, V gene, CDR3 protein, CDR3 DNA. The D gene is left open where the match is weak.

TRBJ2-1	.	16	TRBV19	CASSPGGAGKDNEQFF	TGTGCCAGTAGTCCAGGAGGGGCAGGGAAGGACAATGAGCAGTTCTTC
TRBJ1-3	TRBD1	17	TRBV4-1	CASSGRDRGKSGNTIYF	TGCGCCAGCAGCGGCCGGGACAGGGGAAAATCTGGAAACACCATATATTTT
TRBJ1-5	.	18	TRBV27	CASSFHGTQTGSNQPQHF	TGTGCCAGCAGTTTTCATGGGACTCAAACCGGGAGCAATCAGCCCCAGCATTTT
TRBJ1-3	.	15	TRBV6-5	CASSDSGRVENTIYF	TGTGCCAGCAGTGACTCGGGGAGGGTTGAAAACACCATATATTTT
TRBJ2-7	.	15	TRBV4-1	CASSQEWRGRYEQYF	TGCGCCAGCAGCCAAGAGTGGAGGGGGCGATACGAGCAGTACTTC
TRBJ1-1	TRBD1	12	TRBV10-3	CAIRTGLTEAFF	TGTGCCATCCGGACAGGTCTCACTGAAGCTTTCTTT
TRBJ2-1	.	16	TRBV28	CASSVGGRVSGNEQFF	TGTGCCAGCAGCGTGGGGGGGCGGGTGAGTGGCAATGAGCAGTTCTTC
TRBJ2-2	TRBD2	16	TRBV10-2	CASSESGRENTGELFF	TGCGCCAGCAGTGAGTCTGGGAGGGAGAACACCGGGGAGCTGTTTTTT
TRBJ2-7	TRBD1	13	TRBV6-5	CASRGDRVYEQYF	TGTGCCAGCAGGGGGGACAGGGTCTACGAGCAGTACTTC
TRBJ1-1	.	13	TRBV30	CAWSVGTDTEAFF	TGTGCCTGGAGTGTCGGGACCGACACTGAAGCTTTCTTT